The rows below give T cell receptor beta chains drawn from one sample of a study of T-cell reconstitution after alpha-beta-depleted transplantation in children. MiXCR, applied by TCRdb to the PCR reads, yields one record per CDR3 protein. The data contain more than 250,000 distinct CDR3 sequences, 9.9% of them singletons. This material consisted of PBMCs from the stem cell graft donor, taken from the stem cell graft. The receptors come from a human donor who donated a stem cell graft to a child with SCID. CDR3s include the opening cysteine and the closing phenylalanine or tryptophan. Fields, in order: D gene, J gene, V gene, clone size, CDR3 DNA, CDR3 protein. The D gene is left open where the match is weak. Some rows mark clone size as missing; the rest say once, few, many or name a class of expanded clone.

TRBD1 | TRBJ1-2 | TRBV20-1 | - | TGCAGTCTCCCGACAGGGAAAAATGGCTACACCTTC | CSLPTGKNGYTF
- | TRBJ1-1 | TRBV19 | few | TGTGCCAGTAGTATAGAAGGTGCAGACACTGAAGCTTTCTTT | CASSIEGADTEAFF
- | TRBJ1-1 | TRBV29-1 | - | - | CSVWQWNTEAFF
TRBD2 | TRBJ2-1 | TRBV5-1 | few | TGCGCCAGCAGCTTGATGGGCGGGGGGGCCAACAATGAGCAGTTCTTC | CASSLMGGGANNEQFF
TRBD2 | TRBJ2-5 | TRBV11-1 | - | TGTGCCAGCAGCTTAAGCGCGGTGTTAGCGGGGGGGACCCAAGAGACCCAGTACTTC | CASSLSAVLAGGTQETQYF
TRBD1 | TRBJ1-2 | TRBV4-1 | few | TGCGCCAGCAGCCCCGGGACAGGGGCATACTATGGCTACACCTTC | CASSPGTGAYYGYTF
- | TRBJ1-2 | TRBV3-1 | many | TGTGCCAGCAGCCAAAAAGATGACTATGGCTACACCTTC | CASSQKDDYGYTF
TRBD2 | TRBJ2-7 | TRBV2 | - | TGTGCCAGCAGTGACTGGGGGGGATCTAACTACGAGCAGTACTTC | CASSDWGGSNYEQYF
TRBD1 | TRBJ2-3 | TRBV7-6 | - | TGTGCCAGCAGCCCGGAGCCCCGGGACAGAGATACGCAGTATTTT | CASSPEPRDRDTQYF
TRBD2 | TRBJ2-1 | TRBV20-1 | many | TGCAGTGCTAGAGATAGGTCTAGCGGGGGCTCCTACAATGAGCAGTTCTTC | CSARDRSSGGSYNEQFF